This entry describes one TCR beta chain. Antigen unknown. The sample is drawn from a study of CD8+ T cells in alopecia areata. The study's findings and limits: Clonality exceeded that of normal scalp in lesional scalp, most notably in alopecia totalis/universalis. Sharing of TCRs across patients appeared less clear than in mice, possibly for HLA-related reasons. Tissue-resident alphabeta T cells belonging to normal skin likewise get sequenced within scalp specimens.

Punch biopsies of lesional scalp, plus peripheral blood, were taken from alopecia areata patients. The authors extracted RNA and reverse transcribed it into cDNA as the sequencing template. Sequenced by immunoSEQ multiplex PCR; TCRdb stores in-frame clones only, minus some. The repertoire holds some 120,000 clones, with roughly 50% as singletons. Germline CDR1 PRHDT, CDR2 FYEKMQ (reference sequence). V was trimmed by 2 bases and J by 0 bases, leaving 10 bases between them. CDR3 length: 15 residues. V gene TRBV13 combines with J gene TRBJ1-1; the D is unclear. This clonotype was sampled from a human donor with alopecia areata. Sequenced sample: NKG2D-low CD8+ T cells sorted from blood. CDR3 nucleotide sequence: TGTGCCAGCAGCTTACTAGGCGATATGAACACTGAAGCTTTCTTT. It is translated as CASSLLGDMNTEAFF.